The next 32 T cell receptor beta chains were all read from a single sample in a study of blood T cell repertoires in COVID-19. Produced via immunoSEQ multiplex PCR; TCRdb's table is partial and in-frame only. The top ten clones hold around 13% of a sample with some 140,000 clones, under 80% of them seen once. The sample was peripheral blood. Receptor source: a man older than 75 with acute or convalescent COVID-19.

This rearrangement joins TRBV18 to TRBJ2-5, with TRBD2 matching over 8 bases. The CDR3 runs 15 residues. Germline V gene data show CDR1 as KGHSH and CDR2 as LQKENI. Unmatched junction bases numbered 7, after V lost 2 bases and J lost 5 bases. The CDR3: CASSPYSAGGETQYF. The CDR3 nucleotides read TGTGCCAGCTCACCATATAGTGCGGGGGGCGAGACCCAGTACTTC.

CDR3 sequence (DNA): TGTGCCAGCAGCTTGGCGCAGGGGATGAACACTGAAGCTTTCTTT. Its protein product is CASSLAQGMNTEAFF. The V call is TRBV5-4, the J call TRBJ1-1; weak D call: TRBD1 (6 bases). Germline CDR1 reads SGHNT; CDR2 reads YYREEE (reference sequence). The CDR3 is 15 residues long. V was trimmed by 0 bases and J by 0 bases, leaving 9 bases between them.

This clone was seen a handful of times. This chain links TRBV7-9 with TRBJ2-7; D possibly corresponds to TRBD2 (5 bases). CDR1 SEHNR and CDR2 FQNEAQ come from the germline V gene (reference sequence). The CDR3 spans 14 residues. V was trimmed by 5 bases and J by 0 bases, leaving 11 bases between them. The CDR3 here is CASSQDSFSYEQYF. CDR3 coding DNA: TGTGCCAGCAGCCAGGACTCCTTCTCCTACGAGCAGTACTTC.

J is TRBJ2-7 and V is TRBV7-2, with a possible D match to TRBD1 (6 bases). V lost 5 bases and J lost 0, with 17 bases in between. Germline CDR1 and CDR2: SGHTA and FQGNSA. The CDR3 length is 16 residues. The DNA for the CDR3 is TGTGCCAGCAGCACGGCTAGGGGGACCCCCTCCTACGAGCAGTACTTC. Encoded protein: CASSTARGTPSYEQYF.

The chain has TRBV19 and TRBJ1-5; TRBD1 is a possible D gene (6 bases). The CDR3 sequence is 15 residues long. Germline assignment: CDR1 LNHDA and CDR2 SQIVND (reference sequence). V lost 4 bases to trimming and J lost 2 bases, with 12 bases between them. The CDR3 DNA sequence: TGTGCCAGTAGTACTACAGGGATGGGCAATCAGCCCCAGCATTTT. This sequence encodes CASSTTGMGNQPQHF.

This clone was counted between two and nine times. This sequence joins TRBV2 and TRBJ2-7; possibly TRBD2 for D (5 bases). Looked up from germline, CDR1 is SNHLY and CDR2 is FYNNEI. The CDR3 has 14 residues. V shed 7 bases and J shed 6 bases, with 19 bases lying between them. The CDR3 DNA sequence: TGTGCCAGCATAGGGAGCCGGGCTAAGGGCGAGCAGTACTTC. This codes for CASIGSRAKGEQYF.

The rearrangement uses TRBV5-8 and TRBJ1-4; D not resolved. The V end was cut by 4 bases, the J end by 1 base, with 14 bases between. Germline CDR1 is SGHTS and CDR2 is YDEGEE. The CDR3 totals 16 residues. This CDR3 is CASSPRYRRTNEKLFF. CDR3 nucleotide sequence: TGTGCCAGCAGCCCCAGATACCGAAGAACTAATGAAAAACTGTTTTTT. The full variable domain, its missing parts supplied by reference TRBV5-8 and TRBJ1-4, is EAGVTQSPTHLIKTRGQQATLRCSPISGHTSVYWYQQALGLGLQFLLWYDEGEERNRGNFPPRFSGRQFPNYSSELNVNALELEDSALYLCASSPRYRRTNEKLFFGSGTQLSVL.

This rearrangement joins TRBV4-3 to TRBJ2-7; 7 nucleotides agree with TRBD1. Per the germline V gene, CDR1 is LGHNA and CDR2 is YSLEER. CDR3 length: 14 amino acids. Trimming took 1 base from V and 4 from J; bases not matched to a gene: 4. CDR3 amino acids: CASSQGTGRYEQYF. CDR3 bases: TGCGCCAGCAGCCAAGGGACAGGTCGGTACGAGCAGTACTTC.

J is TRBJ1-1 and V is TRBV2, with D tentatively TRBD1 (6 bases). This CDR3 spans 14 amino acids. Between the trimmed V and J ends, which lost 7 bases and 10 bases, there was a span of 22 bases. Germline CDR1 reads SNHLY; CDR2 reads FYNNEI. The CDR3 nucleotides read TGTGCCAGCACTCTGGACAGCGGAGCGTTTCGAGCTTTCTTT. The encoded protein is CASTLDSGAFRAFF. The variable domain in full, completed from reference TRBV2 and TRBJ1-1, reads EPEVTQTPSHQVTQMGQEVILRCVPISNHLYFYWYRQILGQKVEFLVSFYNNEISEKSEIFDDQFSVERPDGSNFTLKIRSTKLEDSAMYFCASTLDSGAFRAFFGQGTRLTVV.

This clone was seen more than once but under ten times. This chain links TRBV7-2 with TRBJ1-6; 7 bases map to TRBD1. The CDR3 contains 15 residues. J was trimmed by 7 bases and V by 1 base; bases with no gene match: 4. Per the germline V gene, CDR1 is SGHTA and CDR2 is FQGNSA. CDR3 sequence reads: CASSLGTGVNSPLHF. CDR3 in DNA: TGTGCCAGCAGCTTAGGGACAGGAGTAAATTCACCCCTCCACTTT.

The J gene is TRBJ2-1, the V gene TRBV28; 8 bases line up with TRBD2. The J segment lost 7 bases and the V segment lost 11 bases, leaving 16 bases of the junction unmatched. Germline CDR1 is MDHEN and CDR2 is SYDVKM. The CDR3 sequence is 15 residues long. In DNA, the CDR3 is TGTGCCTCTCTAACTAGCGGCGCCGCGGGAAATGAGCAGTTCTTC. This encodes CASLTSGAAGNEQFF.

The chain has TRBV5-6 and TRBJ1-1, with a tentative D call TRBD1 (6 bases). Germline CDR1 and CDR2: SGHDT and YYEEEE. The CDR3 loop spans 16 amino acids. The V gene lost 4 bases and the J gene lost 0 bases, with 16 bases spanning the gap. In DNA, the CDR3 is TGTGCCAGCAGCCTGTTCCGGGGACAAATGAACACTGAAGCTTTCTTT. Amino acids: CASSLFRGQMNTEAFF.

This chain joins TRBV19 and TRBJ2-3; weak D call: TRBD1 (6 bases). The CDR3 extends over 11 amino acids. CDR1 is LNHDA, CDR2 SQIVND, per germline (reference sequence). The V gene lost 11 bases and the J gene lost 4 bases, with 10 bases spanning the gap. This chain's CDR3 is CAVAGADTQYF. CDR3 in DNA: TGTGCCGTAGCAGGGGCAGATACGCAGTATTTT.

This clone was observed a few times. The CDR3 loop reads CASGFWQGLVNTGELFF. The CDR3 DNA reads as TGTGCTAGTGGTTTTTGGCAGGGTTTGGTGAACACCGGGGAGCTGTTTTTT. This chain uses TRBV12-5 with TRBJ2-2; tentative D call: TRBD1 (5 bases). CDR3 length equals 17 residues. CDR1 and CDR2 (germline): LGHNT, FRNRAP. Trimming left V 3 bases short and J 1 base short, with 15 bases between.

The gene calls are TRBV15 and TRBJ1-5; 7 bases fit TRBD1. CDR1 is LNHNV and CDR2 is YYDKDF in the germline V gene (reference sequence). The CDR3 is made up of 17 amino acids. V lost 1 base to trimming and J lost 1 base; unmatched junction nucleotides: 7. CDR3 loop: CATSRVQGVYSNQPQHF. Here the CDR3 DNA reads TGTGCCACCAGCAGAGTCCAGGGGGTATACAGCAATCAGCCCCAGCATTTT.

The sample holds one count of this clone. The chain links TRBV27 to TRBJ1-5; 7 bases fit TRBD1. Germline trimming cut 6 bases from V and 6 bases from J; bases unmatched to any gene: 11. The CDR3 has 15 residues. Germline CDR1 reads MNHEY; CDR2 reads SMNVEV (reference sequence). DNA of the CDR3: TGTGCCAGCAGGCTCGGACAGGCAACTACTCAGCCCCAGCATTTT. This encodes CASRLGQATTQPQHF.

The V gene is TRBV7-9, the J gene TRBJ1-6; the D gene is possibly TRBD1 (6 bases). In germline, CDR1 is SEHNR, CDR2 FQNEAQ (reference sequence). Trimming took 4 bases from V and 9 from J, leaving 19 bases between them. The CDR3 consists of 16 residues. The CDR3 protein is CASSSKSTGFGSPLHF. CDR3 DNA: TGTGCCAGCAGCTCCAAATCAACAGGGTTCGGTTCACCCCTCCACTTT.

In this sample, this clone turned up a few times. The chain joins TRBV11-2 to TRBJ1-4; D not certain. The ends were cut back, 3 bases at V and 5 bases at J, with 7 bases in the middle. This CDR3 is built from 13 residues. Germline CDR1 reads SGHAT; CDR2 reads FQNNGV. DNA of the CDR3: TGTGCCAGCAGCTTCTCTCTAAATGAAAAACTGTTTTTT. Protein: CASSFSLNEKLFF.

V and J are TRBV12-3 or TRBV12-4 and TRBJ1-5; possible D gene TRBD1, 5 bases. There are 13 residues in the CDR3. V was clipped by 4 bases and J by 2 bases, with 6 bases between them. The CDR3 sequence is CASSSGGNQPQHF. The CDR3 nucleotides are TGTGCCAGCAGTTCGGGGGGCAATCAGCCCCAGCATTTT.

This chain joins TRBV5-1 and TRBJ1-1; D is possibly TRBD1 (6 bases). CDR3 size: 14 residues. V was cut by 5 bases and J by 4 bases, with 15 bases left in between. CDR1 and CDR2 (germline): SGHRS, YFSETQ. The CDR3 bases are TGCGCCAGCAGGACAGTTCAAGGGGGCACTGAAGCTTTCTTT. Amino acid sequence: CASRTVQGGTEAFF.

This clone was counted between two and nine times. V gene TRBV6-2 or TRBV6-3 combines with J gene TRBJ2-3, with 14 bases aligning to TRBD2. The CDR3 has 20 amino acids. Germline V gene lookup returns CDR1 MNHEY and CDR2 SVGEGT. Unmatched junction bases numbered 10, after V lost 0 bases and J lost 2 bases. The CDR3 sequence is CASSYSTGLAGADPTDTQYF. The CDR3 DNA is TGTGCCAGCAGTTACTCGACGGGACTAGCGGGGGCGGACCCCACAGATACGCAGTATTTT.

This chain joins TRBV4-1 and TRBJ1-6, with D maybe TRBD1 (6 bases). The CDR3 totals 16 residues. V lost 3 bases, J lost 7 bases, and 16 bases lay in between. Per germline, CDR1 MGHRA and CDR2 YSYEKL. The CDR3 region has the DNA TGCGCCAGCAGCCAGGGGGCAGGGTCAAGGAATTCACCCCTCCACTTT. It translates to CASSQGAGSRNSPLHF.

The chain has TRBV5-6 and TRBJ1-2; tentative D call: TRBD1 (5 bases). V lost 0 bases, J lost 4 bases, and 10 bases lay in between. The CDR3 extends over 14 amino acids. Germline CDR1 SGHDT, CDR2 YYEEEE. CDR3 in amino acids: CASSLGSGIYGYTF. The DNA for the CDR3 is TGTGCCAGCAGCTTGGGGTCAGGGATCTATGGCTACACCTTC.

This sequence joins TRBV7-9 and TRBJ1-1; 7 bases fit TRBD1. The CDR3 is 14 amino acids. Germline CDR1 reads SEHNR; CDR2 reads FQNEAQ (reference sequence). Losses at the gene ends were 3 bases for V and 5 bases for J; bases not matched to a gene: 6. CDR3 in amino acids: CASSFEGAGTEAFF. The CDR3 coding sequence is TGTGCCAGCAGCTTTGAGGGGGCAGGTACTGAAGCTTTCTTT. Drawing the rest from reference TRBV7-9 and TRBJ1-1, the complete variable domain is DTGVSQNPRHKITKRGQNVTFRCDPISEHNRLYWYRQTLGQGPEFLTYFQNEAQLEKSRLLSDRFSAERPKGSFSTLEIQRTEQGDSAMYLCASSFEGAGTEAFFGQGTRLTVV.

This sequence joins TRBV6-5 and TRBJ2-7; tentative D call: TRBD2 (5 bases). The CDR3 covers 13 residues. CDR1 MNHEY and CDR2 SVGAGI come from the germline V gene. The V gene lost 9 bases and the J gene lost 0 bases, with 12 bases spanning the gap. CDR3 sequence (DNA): TGTGCCAGTCAGTGGGAGCCCTCCTACGAGCAGTACTTC. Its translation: CASQWEPSYEQYF.

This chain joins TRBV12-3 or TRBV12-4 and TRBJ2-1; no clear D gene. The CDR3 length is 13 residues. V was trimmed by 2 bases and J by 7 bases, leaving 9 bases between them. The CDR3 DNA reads TGTGCCAGCAGTTTAATCTTCGGGAATGAGCAGTTCTTC. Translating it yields CASSLIFGNEQFF.

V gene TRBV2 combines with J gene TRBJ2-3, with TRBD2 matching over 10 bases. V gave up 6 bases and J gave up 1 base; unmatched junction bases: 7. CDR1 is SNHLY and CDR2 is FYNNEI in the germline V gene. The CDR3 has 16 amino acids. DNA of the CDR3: TGTGCCAGCAGGACCGGACTAGCGGAGCGCACAGATACGCAGTATTTT. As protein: CASRTGLAERTDTQYF.

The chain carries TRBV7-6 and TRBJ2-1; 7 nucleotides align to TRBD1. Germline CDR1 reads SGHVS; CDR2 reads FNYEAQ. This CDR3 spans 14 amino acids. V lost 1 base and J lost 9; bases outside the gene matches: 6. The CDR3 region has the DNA TGTGCCAGCAGCTTAGTAGGACAGGCGGGTGAGCAGTTCTTC. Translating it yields CASSLVGQAGEQFF.

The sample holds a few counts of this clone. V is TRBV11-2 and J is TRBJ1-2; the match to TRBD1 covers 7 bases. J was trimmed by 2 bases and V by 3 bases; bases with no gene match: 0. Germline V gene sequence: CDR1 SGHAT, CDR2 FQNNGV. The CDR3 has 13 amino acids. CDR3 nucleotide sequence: TGTGCCAGCAGCTTGGACAGGAACTATGGCTACACCTTC. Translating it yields CASSLDRNYGYTF.

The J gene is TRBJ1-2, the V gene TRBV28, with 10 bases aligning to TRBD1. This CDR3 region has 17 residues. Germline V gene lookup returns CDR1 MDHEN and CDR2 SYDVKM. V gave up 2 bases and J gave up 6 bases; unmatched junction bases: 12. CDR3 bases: TGTGCCAGCAGTTTAGGGGGCGCCGACAGGGGGCCTAATGGCTACACCTTC. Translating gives CASSLGGADRGPNGYTF.

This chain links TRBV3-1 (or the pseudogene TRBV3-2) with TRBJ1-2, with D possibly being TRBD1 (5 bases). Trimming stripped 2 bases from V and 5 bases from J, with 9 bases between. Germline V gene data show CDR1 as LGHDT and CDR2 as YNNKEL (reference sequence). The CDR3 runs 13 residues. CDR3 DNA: TGTGCCAGCAGCCAAAAGGGGTGGTATGGCTACACCTTC. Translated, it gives CASSQKGWYGYTF.

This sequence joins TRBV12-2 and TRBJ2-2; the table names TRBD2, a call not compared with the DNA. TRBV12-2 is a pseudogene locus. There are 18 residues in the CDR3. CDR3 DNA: TGTGCAAGTCGCCCAAAGCGGGGGGGCCTTTTTTGGGCCGGGGAGCTGTTTTTT. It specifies CASRPKRGGLFWAGELFF.